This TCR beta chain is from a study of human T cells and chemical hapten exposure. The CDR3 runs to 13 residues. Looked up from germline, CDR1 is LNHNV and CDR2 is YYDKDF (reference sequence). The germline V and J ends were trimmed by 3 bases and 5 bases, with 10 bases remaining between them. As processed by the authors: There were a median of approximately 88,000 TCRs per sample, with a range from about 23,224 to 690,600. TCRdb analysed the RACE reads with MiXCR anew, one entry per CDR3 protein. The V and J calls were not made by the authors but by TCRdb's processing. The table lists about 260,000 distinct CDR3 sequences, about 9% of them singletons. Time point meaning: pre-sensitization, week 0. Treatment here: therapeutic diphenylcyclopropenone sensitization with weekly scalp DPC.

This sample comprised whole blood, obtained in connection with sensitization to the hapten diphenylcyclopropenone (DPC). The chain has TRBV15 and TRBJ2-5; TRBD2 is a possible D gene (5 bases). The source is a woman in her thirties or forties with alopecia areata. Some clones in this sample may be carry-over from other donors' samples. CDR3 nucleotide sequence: TGTGCCACCAGCAGGGAAAGGGAGGAGACCCAGTACTTC. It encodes CATSREREETQYF.